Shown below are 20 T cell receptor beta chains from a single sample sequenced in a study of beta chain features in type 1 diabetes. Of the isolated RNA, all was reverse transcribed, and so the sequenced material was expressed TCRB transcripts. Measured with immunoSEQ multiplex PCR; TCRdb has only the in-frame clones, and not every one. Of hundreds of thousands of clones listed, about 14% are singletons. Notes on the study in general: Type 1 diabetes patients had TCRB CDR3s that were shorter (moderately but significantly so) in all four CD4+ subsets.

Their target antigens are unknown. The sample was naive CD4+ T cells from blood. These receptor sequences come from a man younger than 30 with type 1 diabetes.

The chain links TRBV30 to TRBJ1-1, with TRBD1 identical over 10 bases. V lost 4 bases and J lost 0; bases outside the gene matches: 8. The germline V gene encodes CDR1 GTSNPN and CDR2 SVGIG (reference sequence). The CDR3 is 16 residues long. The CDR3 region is CAWIKGQGFLNTEAFF. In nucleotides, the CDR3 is TGTGCCTGGATTAAGGGACAGGGGTTTTTGAACACTGAAGCTTTCTTT.

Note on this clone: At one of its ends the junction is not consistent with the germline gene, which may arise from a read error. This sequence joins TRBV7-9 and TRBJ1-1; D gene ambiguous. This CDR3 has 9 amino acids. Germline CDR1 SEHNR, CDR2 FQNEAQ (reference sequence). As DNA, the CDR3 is TGTGCCAGCAGCTCGGAACTCGACTTT. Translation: CASSSELDF.

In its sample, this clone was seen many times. The CDR3 loop reads CASSLTGTQYF. DNA of the CDR3: TGTGCCAGCAGTCTTACAGGGACGCAGTATTTT. The chain combines TRBV28 with TRBJ2-3; D may be TRBD1 (6 bases). V was cut by 5 bases and J by 9 bases, with 9 bases left in between. Per the germline V gene, CDR1 is MDHEN and CDR2 is SYDVKM. The CDR3 has 11 amino acids.

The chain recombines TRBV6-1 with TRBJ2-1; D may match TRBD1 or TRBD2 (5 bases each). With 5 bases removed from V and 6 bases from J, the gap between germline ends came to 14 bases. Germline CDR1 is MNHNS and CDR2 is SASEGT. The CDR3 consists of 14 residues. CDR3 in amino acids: CASSPGSGRNEQFF. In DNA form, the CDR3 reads TGTGCCAGCAGTCCGGGTTCGGGACGCAATGAGCAGTTCTTC.

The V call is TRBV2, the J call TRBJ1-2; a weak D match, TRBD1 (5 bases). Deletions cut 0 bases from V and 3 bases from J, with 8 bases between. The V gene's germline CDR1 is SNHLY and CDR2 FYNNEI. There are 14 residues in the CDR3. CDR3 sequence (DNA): TGTGCCAGCAGTGAAGCGCGAGGGGACTATGGCTACACCTTC. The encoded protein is CASSEARGDYGYTF.

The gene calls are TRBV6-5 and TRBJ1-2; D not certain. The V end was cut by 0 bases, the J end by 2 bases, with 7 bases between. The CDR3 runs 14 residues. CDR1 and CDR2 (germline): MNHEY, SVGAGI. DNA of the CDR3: TGTGCCAGCAGTTACTCGACCCGGAACTATGGCTACACCTTC. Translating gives CASSYSTRNYGYTF.

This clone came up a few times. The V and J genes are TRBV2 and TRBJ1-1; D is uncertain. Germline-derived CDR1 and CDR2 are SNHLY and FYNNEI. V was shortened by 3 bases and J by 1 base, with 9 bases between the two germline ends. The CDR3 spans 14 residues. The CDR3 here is CASSDGVGNTEAFF. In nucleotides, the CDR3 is TGTGCCAGCAGTGACGGGGTAGGGAACACTGAAGCTTTCTTT.

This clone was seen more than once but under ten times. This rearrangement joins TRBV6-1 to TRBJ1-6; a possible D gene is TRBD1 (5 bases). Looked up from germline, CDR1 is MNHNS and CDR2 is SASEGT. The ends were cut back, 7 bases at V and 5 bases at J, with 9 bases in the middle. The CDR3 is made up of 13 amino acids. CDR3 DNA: TGTGCCAGCACCGTGGGGGATAATTCACCCCTCCACTTT. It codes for CASTVGDNSPLHF.

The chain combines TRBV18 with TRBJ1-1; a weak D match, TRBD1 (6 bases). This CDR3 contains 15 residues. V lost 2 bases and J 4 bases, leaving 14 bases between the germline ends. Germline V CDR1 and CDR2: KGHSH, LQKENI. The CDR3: CASSPYKGGGTEAFF. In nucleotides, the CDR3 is TGTGCCAGCTCACCATACAAGGGGGGCGGCACTGAAGCTTTCTTT. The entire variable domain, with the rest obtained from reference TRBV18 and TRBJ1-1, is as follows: NAGVMQNPRHLVRRRGQEARLRCSPMKGHSHVYWYRQLPEEGLKFMVYLQKENIIDESGMPKERFSAEFPKEGPSILRIQQVVRGDSAAYFCASSPYKGGGTEAFFGQGTRLTVV.

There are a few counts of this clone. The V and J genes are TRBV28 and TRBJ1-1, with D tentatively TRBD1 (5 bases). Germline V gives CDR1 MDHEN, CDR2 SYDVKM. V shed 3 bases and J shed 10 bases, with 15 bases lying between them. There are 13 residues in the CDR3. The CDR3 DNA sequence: TGTGCCAGCAGTTTTATGCCCGGGGGACGAGCTTTCTTT. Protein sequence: CASSFMPGGRAFF.

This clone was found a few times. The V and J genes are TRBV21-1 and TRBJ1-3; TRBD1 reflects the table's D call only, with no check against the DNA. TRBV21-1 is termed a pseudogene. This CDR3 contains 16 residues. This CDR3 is CASSTPDRPRGNTIYF. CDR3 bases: TGTGCCAGCAGCACGCCGGACAGGCCCCGAGGAAACACCATATATTTT.

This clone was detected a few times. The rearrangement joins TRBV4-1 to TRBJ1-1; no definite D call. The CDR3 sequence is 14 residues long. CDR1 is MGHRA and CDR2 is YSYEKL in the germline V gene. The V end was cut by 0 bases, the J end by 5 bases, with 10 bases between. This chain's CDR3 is CASSQDGSRTEAFF. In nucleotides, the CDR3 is TGCGCCAGCAGCCAAGACGGTTCAAGGACTGAAGCTTTCTTT.

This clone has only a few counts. This chain's CDR3 is CASRTGDEQYF. CDR3 sequence (DNA): TGTGCCAGTAGAACAGGGGACGAGCAGTACTTC. The chain combines TRBV2 with TRBJ2-7; TRBD1 aligns across 7 bases. This CDR3 is built from 11 residues. Trimming at V came to 9 bases and at J to 5 bases, leaving 4 bases not matched to a gene. The V gene's germline CDR1 is SNHLY and CDR2 FYNNEI.

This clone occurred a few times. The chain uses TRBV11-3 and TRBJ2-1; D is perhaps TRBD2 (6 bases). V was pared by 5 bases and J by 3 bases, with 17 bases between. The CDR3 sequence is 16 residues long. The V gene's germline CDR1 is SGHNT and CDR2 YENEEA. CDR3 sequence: CASSQTRGLYYNEQFF. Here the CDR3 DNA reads TGTGCCAGCAGCCAAACCCGGGGGTTGTACTACAATGAGCAGTTCTTC.

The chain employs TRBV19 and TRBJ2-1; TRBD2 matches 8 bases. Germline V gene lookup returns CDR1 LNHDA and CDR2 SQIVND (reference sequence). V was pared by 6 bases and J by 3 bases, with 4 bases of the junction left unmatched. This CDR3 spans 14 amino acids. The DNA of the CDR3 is TGTGCCAGTAGCGGGCTAGCGGGCTACAATGAGCAGTTCTTC. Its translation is CASSGLAGYNEQFF.

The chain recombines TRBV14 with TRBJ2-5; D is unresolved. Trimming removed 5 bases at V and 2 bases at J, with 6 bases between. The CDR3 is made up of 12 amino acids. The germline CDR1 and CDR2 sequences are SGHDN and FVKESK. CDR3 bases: TGTGCCAGCAGCGCGAGTCAAGAGACCCAGTACTTC. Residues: CASSASQETQYF.

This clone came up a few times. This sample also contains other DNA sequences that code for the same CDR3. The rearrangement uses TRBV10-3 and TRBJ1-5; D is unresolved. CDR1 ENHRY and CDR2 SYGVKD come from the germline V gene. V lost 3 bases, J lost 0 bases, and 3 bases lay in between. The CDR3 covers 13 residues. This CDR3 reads CAISDLSNQPQHF. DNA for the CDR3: TGTGCCATCAGTGACCTTAGCAATCAGCCCCAGCATTTT.

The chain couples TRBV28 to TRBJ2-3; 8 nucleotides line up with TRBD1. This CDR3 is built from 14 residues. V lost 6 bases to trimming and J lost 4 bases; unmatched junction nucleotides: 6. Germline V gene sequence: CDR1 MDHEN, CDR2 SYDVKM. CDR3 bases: TGTGCCAGCAGCTCTGGGACAGGCTCAGATACGCAGTATTTT. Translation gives CASSSGTGSDTQYF.

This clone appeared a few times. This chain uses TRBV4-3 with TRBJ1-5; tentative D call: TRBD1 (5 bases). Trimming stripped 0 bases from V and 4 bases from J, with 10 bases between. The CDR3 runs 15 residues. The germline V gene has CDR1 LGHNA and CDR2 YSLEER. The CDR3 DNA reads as TGCGCCAGCAGCCAAGAGGTTTCAGGGAATCAGCCCCAGCATTTT. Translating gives CASSQEVSGNQPQHF.

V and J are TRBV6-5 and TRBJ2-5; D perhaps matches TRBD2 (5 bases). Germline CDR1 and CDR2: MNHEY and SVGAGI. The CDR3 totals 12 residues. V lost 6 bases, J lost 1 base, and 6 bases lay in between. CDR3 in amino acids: CASRAAQETQYF. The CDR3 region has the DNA TGTGCCAGCAGAGCGGCCCAAGAGACCCAGTACTTC.